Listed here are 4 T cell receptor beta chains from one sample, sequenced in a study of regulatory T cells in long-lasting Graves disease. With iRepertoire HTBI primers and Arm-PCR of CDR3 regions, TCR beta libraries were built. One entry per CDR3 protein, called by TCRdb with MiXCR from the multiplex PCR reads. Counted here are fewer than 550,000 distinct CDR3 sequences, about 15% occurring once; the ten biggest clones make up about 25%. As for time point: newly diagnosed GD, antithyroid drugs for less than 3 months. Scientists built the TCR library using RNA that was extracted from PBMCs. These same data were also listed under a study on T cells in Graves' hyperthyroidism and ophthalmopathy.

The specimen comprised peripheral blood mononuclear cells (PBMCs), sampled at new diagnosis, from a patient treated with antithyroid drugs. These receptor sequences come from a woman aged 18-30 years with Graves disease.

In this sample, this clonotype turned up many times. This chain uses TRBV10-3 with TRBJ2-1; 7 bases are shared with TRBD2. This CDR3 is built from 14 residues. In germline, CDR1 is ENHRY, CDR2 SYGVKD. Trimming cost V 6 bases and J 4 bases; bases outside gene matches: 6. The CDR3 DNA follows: TGTGCCATCAGCAGCGGGACTTCTTACAATGAGCAGTTCTTC. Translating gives CAISSGTSYNEQFF.

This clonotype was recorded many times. The CDR3 is CSLWGPEPTDTQYF. The CDR3 nucleotides are TGCAGTCTCTGGGGGCCCGAACCCACAGATACGCAGTATTTT. The chain links TRBV20-1 to TRBJ2-3; maybe TRBD1 (6 bases). The CDR3 runs 14 residues. Germline V CDR1 and CDR2: DFQATT, SNEGSKA (reference sequence). V lost 8 bases to trimming and J lost 2 bases, with 17 bases between them.

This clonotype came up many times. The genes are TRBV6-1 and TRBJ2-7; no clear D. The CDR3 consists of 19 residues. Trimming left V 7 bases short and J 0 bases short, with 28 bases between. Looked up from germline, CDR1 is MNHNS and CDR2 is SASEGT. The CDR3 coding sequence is TGTGCCAGCAATCGAATCTTACTTCCAGGACGTAATCCCTCCTACGAGCAGTACTTC. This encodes CASNRILLPGRNPSYEQYF.

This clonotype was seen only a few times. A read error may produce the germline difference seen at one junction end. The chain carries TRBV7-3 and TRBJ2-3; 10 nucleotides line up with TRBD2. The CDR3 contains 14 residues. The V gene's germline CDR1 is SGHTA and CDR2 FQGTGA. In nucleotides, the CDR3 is TGTGCCAGCAGCCAAGCGGGAGGGACAGGTACGCAGTATTTT. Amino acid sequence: CASSQAGGTGTQYF.